Below are 28 T cell receptor beta chains sequenced from a single sample in a study of neoadjuvant nivolumab and ipilimumab in lung cancer (dated by TCRdb to the early 2020s). The library was produced with the immunoSEQ multiplex PCR assay. Drawn from immuneACCESS, this table holds only the in-frame rearrangements with V and J called that TCRdb kept. Clones are partly lost; checked studies trace under half to an unresolved V gene and leave the rest unexplained. In all, the sample holds thousands of clones, and 77% of those were seen once. The ten most abundant clones make up about 3.2% of the sample. Read against the paper, the sample's time point label means: at surgical resection after neoadjuvant nivolumab +/- ipilimumab. The material sequenced was tumor tissue, taken after neoadjuvant nivolumab, alone or with ipilimumab, at or shortly before surgery. Every receptor here comes from an adult with non-small cell lung cancer.

The CDR3 DNA reads as TGTGCCAGCAGCGAAGTGATACTAGCGGGAGCTAGCACAGATACGCAGTATTTT. Translation: CASSEVILAGASTDTQYF. J is TRBJ2-3 and V is TRBV5-6; 11 positions match TRBD2. Germline CDR1 and CDR2: SGHDT and YYEEEE. Losses at the gene ends were 4 bases for V and 0 bases for J; bases not matched to a gene: 10. This CDR3 is 18 amino acids long.

This clone was detected only a few times. This rearrangement joins TRBV5-6 to TRBJ1-2, with D perhaps matching TRBD1 (5 bases). Trimming removed 3 bases at V and 5 bases at J, with 17 bases between. CDR1 SGHDT and CDR2 YYEEEE come from the germline V gene. The CDR3 has 15 residues. Here the CDR3 reads CASSSFSFGGYGYTF. CDR3 nucleotides: TGTGCCAGCAGCTCCTTTTCCTTTGGGGGGTATGGCTACACCTTC.

The chain links TRBV10-3 to TRBJ2-7, with 9 bases that match TRBD2. V lost 3 bases, J lost 0 bases, and 6 bases stayed unmatched. CDR1 is ENHRY, CDR2 SYGVKD, per germline. The CDR3 has 16 amino acids. The CDR3 DNA sequence: TGTGCCATCAGTGAAGCTAGCGGGACCGCCTCCTACGAGCAGTACTTC. It is translated as CAISEASGTASYEQYF.

The V and J genes are TRBV5-4 and TRBJ1-1, with TRBD1 matching 9 bases. The CDR3 runs 15 residues. Germline CDR1 SGHNT, CDR2 YYREEE (reference sequence). The V gene end was trimmed by 3 bases and the J gene end by 0 bases; junction bases not matched to a gene: 3. CDR3 in DNA: TGTGCCAGCAGCTGGGACAGGGCCTTGAACACTGAAGCTTTCTTT. Amino acids: CASSWDRALNTEAFF.

This clone showed up just once. The rearrangement uses TRBV6-6 and TRBJ1-1; no clear D. From germline, CDR1 is MNHNY and CDR2 SVGAGI (reference sequence). V lost 4 bases, J lost 1 base, and 4 bases lay in between. The CDR3 spans 12 residues. The CDR3 protein is CASSSGNTEAFF. The DNA of the CDR3 is TGTGCCAGCAGTTCCGGGAACACTGAAGCTTTCTTT.

This chain uses TRBV28 with TRBJ2-7, with 8 bases identical to TRBD1. Germline-derived CDR1 and CDR2 are MDHEN and SYDVKM. CDR3 length: 18 amino acids. The V gene end was trimmed by 3 bases and the J gene end by 6 bases; junction bases not matched to a gene: 19. The CDR3 region has the DNA TGTGCCAGCAGTTTCCGGTGGGGTCGTGGGCAGGGGGCGCGCGAGCAGTACTTC. Amino acid sequence: CASSFRWGRGQGAREQYF.

Here the CDR3 reads CAWSVGGSSYEQYF. DNA of the CDR3: TGTGCCTGGAGTGTGGGGGGGAGCTCCTACGAGCAGTACTTC. The chain couples TRBV30 to TRBJ2-7; 7 bases map to TRBD2. The J segment lost 0 bases and the V segment lost 0 bases, leaving 2 bases of the junction unmatched. The CDR3 loop spans 14 amino acids. Germline V gene lookup returns CDR1 GTSNPN and CDR2 SVGIG (reference sequence).

The rearrangement links TRBV2 to TRBJ2-7; the match to TRBD1 covers 8 bases. The length of the CDR3 is 14 residues. V was pared by 7 bases and J by 6 bases, with 11 bases of the junction left unmatched. CDR1 and CDR2 (germline): SNHLY, FYNNEI. The CDR3 region is CASTGSGGAFEQYF. The CDR3, as DNA: TGTGCCAGCACCGGTTCAGGGGGCGCGTTCGAGCAGTACTTC. The entire variable domain, with the rest obtained from reference TRBV2 and TRBJ2-7, is as follows: EPEVTQTPSHQVTQMGQEVILRCVPISNHLYFYWYRQILGQKVEFLVSFYNNEISEKSEIFDDQFSVERPDGSNFTLKIRSTKLEDSAMYFCASTGSGGAFEQYFGPGTRLTVT.

In this sample, this clone turned up a few times. The V call is TRBV19, the J call TRBJ1-5, with D possibly being TRBD1 (5 bases). CDR3 length equals 15 residues. V was trimmed by 7 bases and J by 3 bases, leaving 16 bases between them. Germline CDR1 LNHDA, CDR2 SQIVND (reference sequence). CDR3 DNA: TGTGCCAGTATTGAGCAGGGTTGGAACAATCAGCCCCAGCATTTT. It yields the protein CASIEQGWNNQPQHF.

This sequence joins TRBV7-8 and TRBJ2-5; 16 bases are shared with TRBD2. CDR1 is SGHVS and CDR2 is FQNEAQ in the germline V gene. J lost 6 bases, V lost 5 bases, and 9 bases had no gene match. The CDR3 is made up of 17 amino acids. This chain's CDR3 is CASSPGLAGGWSKTQYF. Here the CDR3 DNA reads TGTGCCAGCAGCCCGGGACTAGCGGGAGGGTGGTCGAAGACCCAGTACTTC.

The gene calls are TRBV6-1 and TRBJ2-7, with TRBD1 matching 8 bases. J gave up 3 bases and V 7 bases, and 8 bases lay outside the gene matches. The CDR3 consists of 14 residues. Germline lookup yields CDR1 MNHNS and CDR2 SASEGT. CDR3 amino acids: CASIPGQEVYEQYF. CDR3 in DNA: TGTGCCAGCATTCCGGGACAGGAGGTCTACGAGCAGTACTTC.

This chain connects TRBV7-2 to TRBJ2-1; 11 bases agree with TRBD2. The CDR3 is made up of 15 amino acids. Per the germline V gene, CDR1 is SGHTA and CDR2 is FQGNSA. Unmatched junction bases numbered 6, after V lost 4 bases and J lost 7 bases. The DNA for the CDR3 is TGTGCCAGCAGCTATACTAGCGGGAGAGCAAATGAGCAGTTCTTC. Translating gives CASSYTSGRANEQFF.

The V and J genes are TRBV14 and TRBJ1-5; D is unclear. The CDR3 is made up of 13 amino acids. The ends were cut back, 4 bases at V and 0 bases at J, with 4 bases in the middle. The germline CDR1 and CDR2 sequences are SGHDN and FVKESK. The CDR3, as DNA: TGTGCCAGCAGCCCTGGTAGCAATCAGCCCCAGCATTTT. It translates to CASSPGSNQPQHF.

This chain connects TRBV27 to TRBJ2-7, with TRBD2 identical over 7 bases. Trimming cost V 2 bases and J 6 bases; bases outside gene matches: 7. CDR3 length equals 14 residues. Germline CDR1 MNHEY, CDR2 SMNVEV (reference sequence). CDR3 sequence (DNA): TGTGCCAGCAGTTTAGTTCAGCGGGGAGGCGAGCAGTACTTC. Protein: CASSLVQRGGEQYF.

The genes are TRBV10-3 and TRBJ2-5, with TRBD2 as a possible D gene (5 bases). The V end lost 10 bases, the J end lost 3 bases, and 18 bases lay between the germline ends. CDR1 is ENHRY, CDR2 SYGVKD, per germline. The CDR3 sequence is 14 residues long. CDR3 residues: CATGIHGEEETQYF. The CDR3 nucleotides are TGTGCCACGGGTATCCACGGGGAAGAAGAGACCCAGTACTTC.

This clone was detected only a few times. The CDR3 DNA follows: TGTGCCAGCAGCCCCCTTGCGGGGGGCGTCTACGAGCAGTACTTC. Residues: CASSPLAGGVYEQYF. This chain uses TRBV6-5 with TRBJ2-7, with 8 bases fitting TRBD2. The CDR3 spans 15 residues. Per the germline V gene, CDR1 is MNHEY and CDR2 is SVGAGI. The V gene end was trimmed by 6 bases and the J gene end by 3 bases; junction bases not matched to a gene: 10.

This clone was picked up a small number of times. The chain uses TRBV11-2 and TRBJ2-3; 8 nucleotides align to TRBD2. V trimming: 5 bases; J trimming: 1 base; junction bases outside the gene matches: 11. The CDR3 consists of 17 residues. The germline V gene has CDR1 SGHAT and CDR2 FQNNGV. The CDR3 nucleotides read TGTGCCAGCAGCACCACTAGCGGCCTCCTGCGCACAGATACGCAGTATTTT. This encodes CASSTTSGLLRTDTQYF.

The chain is built from TRBV27 and TRBJ2-7; TRBD2 matches 10 bases. Germline V CDR1 and CDR2: MNHEY, SMNVEV (reference sequence). V lost 5 bases, J lost 4 bases, and 2 bases stayed unmatched. The CDR3 consists of 13 residues. The CDR3 loop is CASSISGRYEQYF. The CDR3 DNA is TGTGCCAGCAGTATTAGCGGGAGGTACGAGCAGTACTTC.

This chain connects TRBV5-1 to TRBJ2-1; D may correspond to TRBD1 or TRBD2 (6 bases each). CDR1 and CDR2 (germline): SGHRS, YFSETQ. The CDR3 consists of 13 residues. The germline V and J ends were trimmed by 2 bases and 4 bases, with 7 bases remaining between them. CDR3 sequence reads: CASSLGGYNEQFF. As DNA, the CDR3 is TGCGCCAGCAGCTTAGGGGGGTACAATGAGCAGTTCTTC.

The genes are TRBV2 and TRBJ2-7; no firm D call. Trimming stripped 6 bases from V and 0 bases from J, with 15 bases between. The CDR3 covers 15 residues. CDR1 SNHLY and CDR2 FYNNEI come from the germline V gene. Here the CDR3 DNA reads TGTGCCAGCAGGACCGGCCGTTCCAGCTCCTACGAGCAGTACTTC. Protein: CASRTGRSSSYEQYF.

There are a few counts of this clone. The CDR3 is CASSLLAGKGYEQFF. In DNA, the CDR3 is TGTGCCAGCAGCTTACTAGCGGGAAAGGGATATGAGCAGTTCTTC. The chain couples TRBV11-1 to TRBJ2-1, with 9 positions matching TRBD2. V shed 2 bases, J shed 8 bases, and the junction held 7 bases outside the gene matches. Germline V gene lookup returns CDR1 SGHAT and CDR2 FQDESV (reference sequence). This CDR3 has 15 residues.

The V and J genes are TRBV11-1 and TRBJ2-1; D call uncertain. Trimming stripped 5 bases from V and 5 bases from J, with 16 bases between. This CDR3 spans 15 amino acids. Germline CDR1 and CDR2: SGHAT and FQDESV (reference sequence). CDR3 coding DNA: TGTGCCAGCAGCCTAAGTGGACGGCTAGACAATGAGCAGTTCTTC. It is translated as CASSLSGRLDNEQFF. The full variable domain, rest sourced from reference TRBV11-1 and TRBJ2-1, is EAEVAQSPRYKITEKSQAVAFWCDPISGHATLYWYRQILGQGPELLVQFQDESVVDDSQLPKDRFSAERLKGVDSTLKIQPAELGDSAMYLCASSLSGRLDNEQFFGPGTRLTVL.

This clone has just a few counts. The J gene is TRBJ2-7, the V gene TRBV5-8; a possible D gene is TRBD2 (5 bases). This CDR3 comprises 15 residues. Germline V gives CDR1 SGHTS, CDR2 YDEGEE. The germline V and J ends were trimmed by 4 bases and 3 bases, with 17 bases remaining between them. CDR3 sequence (DNA): TGTGCCAGCAGCCCCTCCTTTAGGACTTTCTACGAGCAGTACTTC. Translated, it gives CASSPSFRTFYEQYF.

This chain uses TRBV6-1 with TRBJ1-1, with D possibly matching TRBD1 (6 bases). Looked up from germline, CDR1 is MNHNS and CDR2 is SASEGT. V gave up 2 bases and J gave up 10 bases, with 17 bases separating them. The CDR3 contains 14 residues. The DNA of the CDR3 is TGTGCCAGCAGTGAACGGGGGCGGGTGGTAGGAGCTTTCTTT. Amino acid sequence: CASSERGRVVGAFF.

CDR3 in amino acids: CASSLILNDNEQFF. The CDR3 region has the DNA TGTGCCAGCAGTTTGATCCTCAACGACAATGAGCAGTTCTTC. The chain employs TRBV27 and TRBJ2-1; D is undetermined. CDR1 and CDR2 (germline): MNHEY, SMNVEV (reference sequence). The CDR3 sequence is 14 residues long. Deletions cut 3 bases from V and 5 bases from J, with 11 bases between.

This chain links TRBV13 with TRBJ2-5; 15 nucleotides line up with TRBD2. Germline loops: CDR1 PRHDT, CDR2 FYEKMQ (reference sequence). This CDR3 comprises 18 residues. The ends lost 5 bases at V and 5 bases at J; junction bases unmatched: 12. The CDR3 loop reads CASSPFWGTSGRQETQYF. CDR3 nucleotide sequence: TGTGCCAGCAGCCCTTTCTGGGGGACTAGCGGGAGGCAGGAGACCCAGTACTTC.

V usage is TRBV4-1 and J usage is TRBJ2-3, with no clear D. This CDR3 is 12 amino acids long. V lost 1 base to trimming and J lost 7 bases, with 6 bases between them. The germline gives CDR1 MGHRA, CDR2 YSYEKL. CDR3 amino acids: CASSQGTNTQYF. Here the CDR3 DNA reads TGCGCCAGCAGCCAAGGAACTAATACGCAGTATTTT.

The chain joins TRBV5-1 to TRBJ1-5, with TRBD1 identical over 7 bases. Germline loops: CDR1 SGHRS, CDR2 YFSETQ. Losses at the gene ends were 0 bases for V and 3 bases for J; bases not matched to a gene: 3. The CDR3 contains 15 residues. The CDR3 sequence is CASSLGGTDNQPQHF. The CDR3 coding sequence is TGCGCCAGCAGCTTGGGGGGGACAGACAATCAGCCCCAGCATTTT.